The 25 T cell receptor beta chains given below trace back to one sample, sequenced in a study of blood T cell repertoires in COVID-19. Method: immunoSEQ multiplex PCR; TCRdb's copy keeps in-frame clones and lacks some. The data contain 55,000 to 75,000 clones, about 80% of them seen just once; the ten biggest clones take up about 9.2%. The sequencing sample was made of peripheral blood. The source is an older man with COVID-19, enrolled during active disease.

The chain combines TRBV20-1 with TRBJ2-7; 9 positions agree with TRBD1. V lost 3 bases to trimming and J lost 3 bases; unmatched junction nucleotides: 9. The CDR3 totals 15 residues. The germline V gene has CDR1 DFQATT and CDR2 SNEGSKA (reference sequence). Here the CDR3 DNA reads TGCAGTGCTAGTAGCCGGAGGACAGGGGTCTACGAGCAGTACTTC. It specifies CSASSRRTGVYEQYF.

The chain has TRBV28 and TRBJ2-5, with TRBD1 matching over 7 bases. Germline V lookup: CDR1 MDHEN, CDR2 SYDVKM. J lost 5 bases, V lost 5 bases, and 5 bases had no gene match. The CDR3 has 13 amino acids. CDR3 protein: CASSQLQGETQYF. CDR3 nucleotides: TGTGCCAGCAGTCAATTACAGGGGGAGACCCAGTACTTC.

This rearrangement joins TRBV2 to TRBJ1-1; 8 positions match TRBD1. The ends lost 8 bases at V and 4 bases at J; junction bases unmatched: 12. Germline loops: CDR1 SNHLY, CDR2 FYNNEI. The CDR3 contains 15 residues. CDR3 in amino acids: CASVKDRVIGTEAFF. The CDR3 DNA reads as TGTGCCAGCGTGAAGGACAGGGTGATCGGCACTGAAGCTTTCTTT.

The chain couples TRBV7-2 to TRBJ1-6; D is perhaps TRBD1 (6 bases). With 1 base removed from V and 14 bases from J, the gap between germline ends came to 18 bases. The CDR3 runs 15 residues. Per the germline V gene, CDR1 is SGHTA and CDR2 is FQGNSA. CDR3 loop: CASSLGAGAGGALHF. CDR3 coding DNA: TGTGCCAGCAGCTTAGGGGCAGGGGCTGGTGGGGCCCTCCACTTT.

The gene calls are TRBV19 and TRBJ1-5, with 11 bases aligning to TRBD1. CDR3 size: 15 residues. Trimming cost V 6 bases and J 7 bases; bases outside gene matches: 8. The germline V gene encodes CDR1 LNHDA and CDR2 SQIVND (reference sequence). CDR3 nucleotide sequence: TGTGCCAGTAGCGGGACAGGGGGAGAGGGACAGCCCCAGCATTTT. This codes for CASSGTGGEGQPQHF.

This rearrangement joins TRBV6-4 to TRBJ1-2; TRBD1 aligns across 8 bases. The CDR3 sequence is 13 residues long. Germline CDR1 and CDR2: MRHNA and SNTAGT. The V gene end was trimmed by 6 bases and the J gene end by 8 bases; junction bases not matched to a gene: 8. This CDR3 is CASRAQGVEGYTF. CDR3 sequence (DNA): TGTGCCAGCAGAGCACAGGGGGTCGAGGGCTACACCTTC.

V is TRBV29-1 and J is TRBJ2-2; D perhaps matches TRBD2 (6 bases). The CDR3 is 15 amino acids. Germline-derived CDR1 and CDR2 are SQVTM and ANQGSEA. Trimming removed 6 bases from V and 0 bases from J, with 14 bases in between. The CDR3 region is CSVETRGANTGELFF. The CDR3 DNA sequence: TGCAGCGTAGAGACTCGCGGGGCGAACACCGGGGAGCTGTTTTTT.

In its sample, this clone was seen once. V and J are TRBV7-3 and TRBJ2-1, with 7 bases lining up with TRBD1. This CDR3 has 13 amino acids. The V gene's germline CDR1 is SGHTA and CDR2 FQGTGA. Trimming took 5 bases from V and 9 from J; bases not matched to a gene: 7. DNA of the CDR3: TGTGCCAGCAGCCTCGACAGGGAAGCTGAGCAGTTCTTC. It encodes CASSLDREAEQFF.

V usage is TRBV7-3 and J usage is TRBJ2-3; a possible D gene is TRBD2 (6 bases). Germline V gene sequence: CDR1 SGHTA, CDR2 FQGTGA. V was pared by 4 bases and J by 1 base, with 15 bases between. There are 16 residues in the CDR3. Here the CDR3 reads CASSSKDGGGTDTQYF. CDR3 coding DNA: TGTGCCAGCAGCTCTAAAGATGGCGGGGGCACAGATACGCAGTATTTT.

The V and J genes are TRBV9 and TRBJ2-3; 8 bases align to TRBD1. Losses at the gene ends were 6 bases for V and 0 bases for J; bases not matched to a gene: 12. The germline V gene encodes CDR1 SGDLS and CDR2 YYNGEE. This CDR3 comprises 17 residues. The CDR3 loop reads CASTGTGNRPSTDTQYF. CDR3 nucleotides: TGTGCCAGCACCGGGACAGGAAATCGTCCTAGCACAGATACGCAGTATTTT.

This clone was recorded once. The chain has TRBV9 and TRBJ1-4, with D perhaps TRBD1 (5 bases). This CDR3 has 15 residues. The germline V gene encodes CDR1 SGDLS and CDR2 YYNGEE. Trimming pared 0 bases from V and 8 bases from J, leaving 14 bases between. CDR3 sequence reads: CASSVAGGAGEKLFF. CDR3 in DNA: TGTGCCAGCAGCGTAGCCGGAGGGGCAGGGGAAAAACTGTTTTTT.

J is TRBJ1-1 and V is TRBV29-1, with 8 bases aligning to TRBD1. CDR3 size: 14 residues. Germline trimming cut 7 bases from V and 1 base from J; bases unmatched to any gene: 8. Germline V lookup: CDR1 SQVTM, CDR2 ANQGSEA. DNA for the CDR3: TGCAGCGGGAGCGGTGGACAGGGGAACACTGAAGCTTTCTTT. It specifies CSGSGGQGNTEAFF.

This sequence joins TRBV7-2 and TRBJ1-4; D is perhaps TRBD1 (5 bases). The CDR3 covers 15 residues. Trimming stripped 4 bases from V and 2 bases from J, with 11 bases between. Germline assignment: CDR1 SGHTA and CDR2 FQGNSA. The CDR3 loop reads CASSSGGPTNEKLFF. CDR3 bases: TGTGCCAGCAGCTCGGGGGGACCGACTAATGAAAAACTGTTTTTT.

The chain is built from TRBV6-2 or TRBV6-3 and TRBJ2-1, with D tentatively TRBD2 (6 bases). Germline lookup yields CDR1 MNHEY and CDR2 SVGEGT. This CDR3 comprises 14 residues. V was clipped by 6 bases and J by 1 base, with 10 bases between them. CDR3 loop: CASSRAGSYNEQFF. The CDR3 DNA reads as TGTGCCAGCAGCCGAGCGGGTTCCTACAATGAGCAGTTCTTC.

The gene calls are TRBV5-6 and TRBJ2-5, with D possibly being TRBD2 (6 bases). Germline loops: CDR1 SGHDT, CDR2 YYEEEE. This CDR3 comprises 13 residues. Trimming pared 5 bases from V and 5 bases from J, leaving 13 bases between. CDR3 coding DNA: TGTGCCAGCAGGGACTACCGAGAGGAGACCCAGTACTTC. Translation gives CASRDYREETQYF. Full variable domain (missing parts from reference TRBV5-6 and TRBJ2-5): DAGVTQSPTHLIKTRGQQVTLRCSPKSGHDTVSWYQQALGQGPQFIFQYYEEEERQRGNFPDRFSGHQFPNYSSELNVNALLLGDSALYLCASRDYREETQYFGPGTRLLVL.

This chain joins TRBV27 and TRBJ1-1, with TRBD1 identical over 7 bases. Losses at the gene ends were 4 bases for V and 6 bases for J; bases not matched to a gene: 8. There are 14 residues in the CDR3. CDR1 and CDR2 (germline): MNHEY, SMNVEV (reference sequence). The CDR3 loop is CASSSRRQGSEAFF. CDR3 nucleotide sequence: TGTGCCAGCAGTTCCCGCCGACAGGGCTCTGAAGCTTTCTTT.

CDR3 amino acids: CASSPQQGAYNEQFF. The DNA for the CDR3 is TGTGCCAGCAGTCCTCAACAGGGTGCCTACAATGAGCAGTTCTTC. The chain recombines TRBV9 with TRBJ2-1; weak D call: TRBD1 (6 bases). The V and J ends lost 5 bases and 2 bases respectively, with 14 bases between them. Per germline, CDR1 SGDLS and CDR2 YYNGEE. CDR3 size: 15 residues.

The chain is built from TRBV4-1 and TRBJ1-5; the match to TRBD1 covers 7 bases. CDR1 is MGHRA and CDR2 is YSYEKL in the germline V gene. The CDR3 is 13 residues long. Unmatched junction bases numbered 6, after V lost 7 bases and J lost 6 bases. This CDR3 is CASKPQGGQPQHF. The DNA of the CDR3 is TGCGCCAGCAAACCCCAGGGGGGTCAGCCCCAGCATTTT.

In this sample, this clone turned up a few times. J is TRBJ1-1 and V is TRBV5-6; maybe TRBD1 (6 bases). Trimming took off 6 bases at V and 0 bases at J, with 12 bases between the two ends. CDR1 SGHDT and CDR2 YYEEEE come from the germline V gene. The CDR3 runs 14 residues. The CDR3 coding sequence is TGTGCCAGCATTCGACAGGTCTTGAACACTGAAGCTTTCTTT. Its protein product is CASIRQVLNTEAFF.

This clone was seen a single time. For the CDR3, the DNA is TGTGCCAGCAGCCAAGGGGGCGGGACAGGGTACACAGATACGCAGTATTTT. This translates into CASSQGGGTGYTDTQYF. The chain has TRBV9 and TRBJ2-3, with 9 nucleotides matching TRBD1. The length of the CDR3 is 17 residues. Unmatched junction bases numbered 11, after V lost 4 bases and J lost 2 bases. From germline, CDR1 is SGDLS and CDR2 YYNGEE.

This clone was seen only once. The chain combines TRBV5-1 with TRBJ1-1, with 7 bases identical to TRBD1. The CDR3 length is 16 residues. Germline V gene sequence: CDR1 SGHRS, CDR2 YFSETQ. With 3 bases clipped from V and 1 base from J, the junction kept 9 bases outside the gene matches. CDR3 in DNA: TGCGCCAGCAGCTCTGGGACAGTGCGGGGGAACACTGAAGCTTTCTTT. Its protein is CASSSGTVRGNTEAFF. Combining the CDR3 with reference TRBV5-1 and TRBJ1-1 gives the whole variable domain KAGVTQTPRYLIKTRGQQVTLSCSPISGHRSVSWYQQTPGQGLQFLFEYFSETQRNKGNFPGRFSGRQFSNSRSEMNVSTLELGDSALYLCASSSGTVRGNTEAFFGQGTRLTVV.

J is TRBJ1-4 and V is TRBV6-6; D not resolved. In germline, CDR1 is MNHNY, CDR2 SVGAGI (reference sequence). The CDR3 consists of 15 residues. Trimming cost V 2 bases and J 8 bases, with 15 bases left between them. In DNA, the CDR3 is TGTGCCAGCAGTTACGGTCAGGCCAGAGAAGAAAAACTGTTTTTT. Residues: CASSYGQAREEKLFF.

The chain has TRBV5-4 and TRBJ1-1; D not certain. This CDR3 is 14 amino acids long. Germline CDR1 is SGHNT and CDR2 is YYREEE (reference sequence). V was shortened by 0 bases and J by 4 bases, with 10 bases between the two germline ends. DNA of the CDR3: TGTGCCAGCAGCTTGGAAAGGGAGAGCACTGAAGCTTTCTTT. Translated: CASSLERESTEAFF. Full variable domain (outside the CDR3, taken from reference TRBV5-4 and TRBJ1-1): ETGVTQSPTHLIKTRGQQVTLRCSSQSGHNTVSWYQQALGQGPQFIFQYYREEENGRGNFPPRFSGLQFPNYSSELNVNALELDDSALYLCASSLERESTEAFFGQGTRLTVV.

The chain employs TRBV29-1 and TRBJ1-1; 12 bases match TRBD1. CDR1 and CDR2 from the germline V gene are SQVTM and ANQGSEA. Trimming removed 6 bases from V and 1 base from J; junction bases left unmatched: 6. The CDR3 runs 15 residues. CDR3: CSVRDRGLANTEAFF. For the CDR3, the DNA is TGCAGCGTAAGGGACAGGGGGCTAGCGAACACTGAAGCTTTCTTT.

The J gene is TRBJ2-3, the V gene TRBV4-3; 9 bases map to TRBD2. This CDR3 is 17 amino acids long. J was trimmed by 4 bases and V by 0 bases; bases with no gene match: 8. Germline V lookup: CDR1 LGHNA, CDR2 YSLEER. The CDR3 coding sequence is TGCGCCAGCAGCCAAGACACCCGAGCGGGAGGAGCAGATACGCAGTATTTT. This translates into CASSQDTRAGGADTQYF.